What follows are 26 T cell receptor beta chains derived from one specimen sequenced in a study of stem cell transplantation in POMP-related autoinflammatory disease. Produced via immunoSEQ multiplex PCR; TCRdb's table is partial and in-frame only. Altogether some 70,000 clones are present, under 95% being singletons, with the ten largest covering about 0.7%. The source material was CD4+ T cells from PBMCs, sampled after stem cell transplantation. The receptors were sampled from a human patient with POMP-related autoinflammation and immune dysregulation (PRAID). The graft donor may have contributed some T cells.

The genes are TRBV6-1 and TRBJ1-6; 7 positions agree with TRBD1. CDR1 is MNHNS and CDR2 is SASEGT in the germline V gene. The V and J ends lost 5 bases and 6 bases, in that order; junction bases with no gene match: 7. The CDR3 covers 15 residues. The CDR3 region is CASSSRQGGNSPLHF. Here the CDR3 DNA reads TGTGCCAGCAGTTCGAGACAGGGTGGTAATTCACCCCTCCACTTT.

This rearrangement joins TRBV19 to TRBJ1-5; 8 bases agree with TRBD1. CDR1 is LNHDA, CDR2 SQIVND, per germline (reference sequence). The CDR3 covers 17 residues. V gave up 7 bases and J gave up 4 bases; unmatched junction bases: 15. The CDR3 protein is CASTPLGQGAWNQPQHF. The CDR3 DNA sequence: TGTGCCAGTACCCCGCTGGGGCAGGGGGCCTGGAATCAGCCCCAGCATTTT.

CDR3 coding DNA: TGTGCCAGCAGCTTAAGTCCGGGACAGATAATGAACACTGAAGCTTTCTTT. It codes for CASSLSPGQIMNTEAFF. The rearrangement links TRBV7-2 to TRBJ1-1; 7 bases match TRBD1. There are 17 residues in the CDR3. Germline-derived CDR1 and CDR2 are SGHTA and FQGNSA. Trimming cost V 2 bases and J 0 bases; bases outside gene matches: 9.

The V call is TRBV19, the J call TRBJ2-7; maybe TRBD2 (5 bases). The CDR3 runs 13 residues. The germline CDR1 and CDR2 sequences are LNHDA and SQIVND (reference sequence). The V end lost 3 bases, the J end lost 3 bases, and 9 bases lay between the germline ends. CDR3 sequence: CASSIRGNYEQYF. The CDR3 nucleotides read TGTGCCAGTAGTATCCGGGGAAACTACGAGCAGTACTTC.

The table lists this clone with a count of one. The gene calls are TRBV7-9 and TRBJ1-2; 10 nucleotides line up with TRBD1. Germline lookup yields CDR1 SEHNR and CDR2 FQNEAQ (reference sequence). J was trimmed by 2 bases and V by 5 bases; bases with no gene match: 5. This CDR3 has 15 amino acids. This chain's CDR3 is CASSPDRGRNYGYTF. The DNA for the CDR3 is TGTGCCAGCAGCCCTGACAGGGGGCGGAACTATGGCTACACCTTC.

V gene TRBV30 combines with J gene TRBJ2-5; D unresolved. Trimming pared 0 bases from V and 3 bases from J, leaving 8 bases between. Per the germline V gene, CDR1 is GTSNPN and CDR2 is SVGIG (reference sequence). This CDR3 has 13 residues. CDR3 protein: CAWSVRVKETQYF. The CDR3 DNA reads as TGTGCCTGGAGTGTACGCGTAAAAGAGACCCAGTACTTC. The full variable domain, in which reference TRBV30 and TRBJ2-5 provide the parts outside the CDR3, is SQTIHQWPATLVQPVGSPLSLECTVEGTSNPNLYWYRQAAGRGLQLLFYSVGIGQISSEVPQNLSASRPQDRQFILSSKKLLLSDSGFYLCAWSVRVKETQYFGPGTRLLVL.

This clone was seen a handful of times. One junction end disagrees with the germline gene, perhaps due to a read error. This chain uses TRBV19 with TRBJ2-2, with D perhaps matching TRBD2 (5 bases). CDR1 LNHDA and CDR2 SQIVND come from the germline V gene (reference sequence). The CDR3 is 13 residues long. DNA of the CDR3: TGTGCCTGTAGGCTGGCGGGCACCGGGGAGCTGTTTTTT. This encodes CACRLAGTGELFF.

V and J are TRBV28 and TRBJ1-5; TRBD1 aligns across 7 bases. The CDR3 runs 17 residues. CDR1 and CDR2 (germline): MDHEN, SYDVKM. J was trimmed by 1 base and V by 1 base; bases with no gene match: 7. CDR3: CASSLFPGTASNQPQHF. The CDR3 DNA reads TGTGCCAGCAGTTTATTTCCCGGGACAGCCAGCAATCAGCCCCAGCATTTT.

The chain couples TRBV28 to TRBJ1-1; D uncertain. CDR1 and CDR2 (germline): MDHEN, SYDVKM. The CDR3 is 13 amino acids. Trimming cost V 7 bases and J 0 bases, with 9 bases left between them. CDR3 DNA sequence: TGTGCCAGCACGGGGTTGGTGAACACTGAAGCTTTCTTT. Translated, it gives CASTGLVNTEAFF.

The V gene is TRBV30, the J gene TRBJ1-4; D might be TRBD1 (5 bases). Germline loops: CDR1 GTSNPN, CDR2 SVGIG (reference sequence). The CDR3 totals 18 residues. V shed 0 bases and J shed 7 bases, with 24 bases lying between them. The CDR3 region is CAWSVRYGTWSGGEKLFF. The CDR3 DNA reads as TGTGCCTGGAGTGTACGCTACGGGACCTGGAGCGGCGGTGAAAAACTGTTTTTT.

This rearrangement joins TRBV2 to TRBJ2-1; 7 nucleotides agree with TRBD2. V trimming: 4 bases; J trimming: 7 bases; junction bases outside the gene matches: 1. Germline CDR1 and CDR2: SNHLY and FYNNEI. The CDR3 loop spans 12 amino acids. CDR3 in amino acids: CASSGGGNEQFF. CDR3 sequence (DNA): TGTGCCAGCAGTGGGGGGGGAAATGAGCAGTTCTTC. The entire variable domain, with the rest obtained from reference TRBV2 and TRBJ2-1, is as follows: EPEVTQTPSHQVTQMGQEVILRCVPISNHLYFYWYRQILGQKVEFLVSFYNNEISEKSEIFDDQFSVERPDGSNFTLKIRSTKLEDSAMYFCASSGGGNEQFFGPGTRLTVL.

This clone was seen only once. V is TRBV4-2 and J is TRBJ2-3; 7 positions agree with TRBD2. V was pared by 1 base and J by 1 base, with 8 bases of the junction left unmatched. This CDR3 spans 17 amino acids. From germline, CDR1 is LGHNA and CDR2 YNFKEQ. DNA for the CDR3: TGTGCCAGCAGCCAAGCTAGCGGCCCTTCGGGCACAGATACGCAGTATTTT. It codes for CASSQASGPSGTDTQYF.

This sequence joins TRBV2 and TRBJ1-1, with 8 bases fitting TRBD1. V lost 7 bases and J lost 4; bases outside the gene matches: 5. The germline CDR1 and CDR2 sequences are SNHLY and FYNNEI. The CDR3 loop spans 13 amino acids. CDR3 in amino acids: CASNGQGPTEAFF. CDR3 in DNA: TGTGCCAGCAATGGACAGGGCCCCACTGAAGCTTTCTTT.

This clone appeared a single time. The gene calls are TRBV15 and TRBJ2-7; D remains ambiguous. Trimming stripped 0 bases from V and 2 bases from J, with 17 bases between. Germline CDR1 and CDR2: LNHNV and YYDKDF (reference sequence). This CDR3 is built from 17 residues. CDR3 region: CATSRDYSRSYPYEQYF. The CDR3 DNA reads as TGTGCCACCAGCAGAGATTACTCCAGGTCCTACCCCTACGAGCAGTACTTC.

The rearrangement joins TRBV24-1 to TRBJ2-3; a weak D match, TRBD2 (6 bases). Germline CDR1 KGHDR, CDR2 SFDVKD. V shed 7 bases and J shed 1 base, with 14 bases lying between them. This CDR3 comprises 15 residues. The CDR3: CATRETGTGTDTQYF. CDR3 nucleotide sequence: TGTGCCACCAGGGAGACCGGGACTGGCACAGATACGCAGTATTTT.

The chain combines TRBV10-1 with TRBJ2-7; D remains ambiguous. Trimming removed 3 bases at V and 2 bases at J, with 8 bases between. This CDR3 comprises 13 residues. Germline V gene lookup returns CDR1 WNHNN and CDR2 SYGVQD (reference sequence). The CDR3, as DNA: TGCGCCAGCAGTGAAGCGCCAACCTACGAGCAGTACTTC. It specifies CASSEAPTYEQYF.

The rearrangement uses TRBV19 and TRBJ2-1; weak D call: TRBD2 (5 bases). This CDR3 contains 14 residues. Germline assignment: CDR1 LNHDA and CDR2 SQIVND (reference sequence). Trimming removed 6 bases from V and 4 bases from J, with 13 bases in between. CDR3 region: CASRARDFYNEQFF. The CDR3 coding sequence is TGTGCCAGTAGAGCCCGGGATTTTTACAATGAGCAGTTCTTC. Full variable domain (outside the CDR3, taken from reference TRBV19 and TRBJ2-1): DGGITQSPKYLFRKEGQNVTLSCEQNLNHDAMYWYRQDPGQGLRLIYYSQIVNDFQKGDIAEGYSVSREKKESFPLTVTSAQKNPTAFYLCASRARDFYNEQFFGPGTRLTVL.

V and J are TRBV6-5 and TRBJ1-6, with D maybe TRBD1 (6 bases). CDR1 is MNHEY, CDR2 SVGAGI, per germline. Deletions cut 6 bases from V and 10 bases from J, with 13 bases between. The CDR3 is 13 amino acids. The CDR3 is CASRPQGDSPLHF. The CDR3 bases are TGTGCCAGCAGGCCACAGGGAGACTCACCCCTCCACTTT.

The chain carries TRBV27 and TRBJ2-3; D is perhaps TRBD1 (5 bases). Germline CDR1 reads MNHEY; CDR2 reads SMNVEV (reference sequence). Trimming pared 5 bases from V and 1 base from J, leaving 16 bases between. The CDR3 totals 16 residues. CDR3 region: CASSRRGAGGTDTQYF. The CDR3 DNA reads as TGTGCCAGCAGTCGACGTGGGGCTGGGGGCACAGATACGCAGTATTTT.

J is TRBJ2-7 and V is TRBV7-9, with 7 bases that match TRBD1. The germline gives CDR1 SEHNR, CDR2 FQNEAQ (reference sequence). After removal of 5 bases from V and 5 bases from J, the junction contained 6 bases not matched to a gene. This CDR3 has 13 amino acids. CDR3 sequence (DNA): TGTGCCAGCAGCCTAGACAGGGTAAACGAGCAGTACGTC. Protein: CASSLDRVNEQYV.

The CDR3 nucleotides read TGTGCCAGTAGTCAAAATAGCAATCAGCCCCAGCATTTT. Translating gives CASSQNSNQPQHF. This chain joins TRBV19 and TRBJ1-5; D is undetermined. Germline V gene sequence: CDR1 LNHDA, CDR2 SQIVND (reference sequence). V was cut by 5 bases and J by 0 bases, with 5 bases left in between. The CDR3 is 13 amino acids.

The genes are TRBV10-3 and TRBJ2-5; 8 nucleotides agree with TRBD2. J gave up 2 bases and V 10 bases, and 9 bases lay outside the gene matches. This CDR3 spans 14 amino acids. Germline V gene sequence: CDR1 ENHRY, CDR2 SYGVKD. This chain's CDR3 is CATRGGGIQETQYF. The CDR3, as DNA: TGTGCCACCCGGGGGGGTGGGATTCAAGAGACCCAGTACTTC.

The genes are TRBV6-5 and TRBJ2-1; 7 bases match TRBD1. The V segment lost 7 bases and the J segment 0 bases; nucleotides outside the gene matches: 6. In germline, CDR1 is MNHEY, CDR2 SVGAGI. The CDR3 extends over 15 amino acids. Here the CDR3 DNA reads TGTGCCAGCAACGGACAGGCCTTCTCCTACAATGAGCAGTTCTTC. Its protein product is CASNGQAFSYNEQFF.

The chain has TRBV4-1 and TRBJ2-1, with D uncertain. The CDR3 extends over 16 amino acids. V lost 0 bases to trimming and J lost 3 bases, with 12 bases between them. Germline lookup yields CDR1 MGHRA and CDR2 YSYEKL. CDR3 in amino acids: CASSQDPGAGYNEQFF. For the CDR3, the DNA is TGCGCCAGCAGCCAAGACCCGGGTGCTGGCTACAATGAGCAGTTCTTC.

The genes are TRBV5-1 and TRBJ2-7; 9 bases line up with TRBD1. The V gene end was trimmed by 2 bases and the J gene end by 4 bases; junction bases not matched to a gene: 4. The germline V gene encodes CDR1 SGHRS and CDR2 YFSETQ. This CDR3 has 14 amino acids. CDR3 sequence (DNA): TGCGCCAGCAGCTTACAGGGGGCGGATTACGAGCAGTACTTC. Protein product: CASSLQGADYEQYF.

This clone has a single count. The V call is TRBV10-3, the J call TRBJ1-6; 9 positions agree with TRBD1. The CDR3 is 13 residues long. CDR1 ENHRY and CDR2 SYGVKD come from the germline V gene. J gave up 7 bases and V 8 bases, and 3 bases lay outside the gene matches. The DNA of the CDR3 is TGTGCCATCGGGGGACAGGGAAATTCACCCCTCCACTTT. Translated: CAIGGQGNSPLHF.